This T cell receptor beta chain was recovered during a study of regulatory T cells in long-lasting Graves disease. CDR3-region Arm-PCR and iRepertoire HTBI primers produced the TCR beta libraries. TCRdb re-derived calls from the multiplex PCR reads in MiXCR, one entry per CDR3 protein. The table records 400,000 to 450,000 distinct CDR3 sequences, about 15% of them present only once. The sample's time point: newly diagnosed GD, antithyroid drugs for less than 3 months. Scientists built the TCR library using RNA that was extracted from PBMCs. American Thyroid Association guidelines defined Graves' disease diagnosis. This clonotype was observed many times. Its antigen is unidentified. With 3 bases clipped from V and 0 bases from J, the junction kept 2 bases outside the gene matches. Germline values: CDR1 DFQATT, CDR2 SNEGSKA (reference sequence). The CDR3 contains 14 residues. The study's findings and limits: TCR diversity was lower in persistent Graves' patients than in newly diagnosed ones.

This sample was shared with a second study, whose subject was T cells in Graves' hyperthyroidism and ophthalmopathy. Per that paper: During a first-round RT-PCR of the TCR CDR3, the HTBI primer set was used.

This sequence was found in a woman in her twenties or thirties with Graves disease. Sample: peripheral blood mononuclear cells (PBMCs), taken at new diagnosis, from a patient treated with antithyroid drugs. The chain carries TRBV20-1 and TRBJ2-3, with 8 positions matching TRBD1. CDR3 nucleotide sequence: TGCAGTGCTAGGGGGACAGGCAGCACAGATACGCAGTATTTT. It translates to CSARGTGSTDTQYF.